This TCR beta chain emerged from a study of T cells in Graves' hyperthyroidism and ophthalmopathy. For the study at large: Pretreatment peripheral blood was obtained at initial diagnosis.

Duration under 3 months, a NOSPECS grade of at least 4, and a Clinical Activity Score of at least 3 characterized the ophthalmopathy patients. Exclusion followed for patients with uncontrolled infection, other autoimmune disease, pregnancy or lactation. Together with thyroid ultrasound, orbital computed tomography, serum thyroxine and TRAb, clinical symptoms were used for diagnoses. This CDR3 has 19 amino acids. Germline assignment: CDR1 LGHDT and CDR2 YNNKEL (reference sequence). V gave up 1 base and J gave up 0 bases; unmatched junction bases: 10. Authors of the study amplified TCR beta CDR3 regions from RNA transcripts. First-round RT-PCR of the TCR CDR3 relied on the HTBI primer set. TCRdb re-derived calls from the multiplex PCR reads in MiXCR, one entry per CDR3 protein. The sample records about 600,000 distinct CDR3 sequences, 16% being singletons.

This sequence joins TRBV3-1 and TRBJ2-1, with 9 bases lining up with TRBD2. The source of this sequence is a middle-aged woman with Graves' ophthalmopathy. The source material was blood. The CDR3 DNA follows: TGTGCCAGCAGCCAAGGGGTTAGGCTAGCGGGACCCTCCTACAATGAGCAGTTCTTC. Its protein product is CASSQGVRLAGPSYNEQFF.